This TCR beta chain was found in a study of blood T cell repertoires in COVID-19. About the study: There were acute and convalescent COVID-19 samples, and they came from the United States, Italy and Spain. T cells, B-cell-depleted T cells, or PBMCs provided the cDNA or gDNA that served as material.

Authors' processing steps: Estimation of nucleated cell counts relied on the amplification of reference gene primers. Sequencing used immunoSEQ multiplex PCR; TCRdb keeps in-frame clones, though not all of them. The V and J calls and clone size were taken over from that table, and D and trimming were inferred from the DNA. This repertoire shows hundreds of thousands of clones, approximately 90% found once; its top ten account for under 5%. V lost 3 bases to trimming and J lost 2 bases, with 16 bases between them. The CDR3 runs to 16 residues. Germline CDR1 reads PRHDT; CDR2 reads FYEKMQ (reference sequence).

The material sequenced was peripheral blood. The chain couples TRBV13 to TRBJ2-5; possibly TRBD1 for D (6 bases). This receptor was identified in a woman in her fifties or sixties with active or convalescent COVID-19. CDR3 sequence (DNA): TGTGCCAGCAGCTTTAGCAGGGGTTATGGGCAAGAGACCCAGTACTTC. Translation gives CASSFSRGYGQETQYF. Based on the CDR3 plus reference TRBV13 and TRBJ2-5, the full variable domain is AAGVIQSPRHLIKEKRETATLKCYPIPRHDTVYWYQQGPGQDPQFLISFYEKMQSDKGSIPDRFSAQQFSDYHSELNMSSLELGDSALYFCASSFSRGYGQETQYFGPGTRLLVL.